This TCR beta chain originates from a study of technical replicates of blood from several donors. Germline assignment: CDR1 ENHRY and CDR2 SYGVKD. This CDR3 has 15 amino acids. V gave up 7 bases and J gave up 6 bases; unmatched junction bases: 10. Here immunoSEQ multiplex PCR was the method, and the copy in TCRdb shows in-frame clones only, minus some. This table has 55,000 to 85,000 clones, 95% to 97% appearing once. This sequence originates from a human donor in good health. The chain employs TRBV10-3 and TRBJ2-7; TRBD2 agrees at 12 bases. Sequencing was carried out using T cells isolated from PBMCs. In DNA form, the CDR3 reads TGTGCCATCAAAACGCTAGCGGGAGGGCCGTCCGAGCAGTACTTC. Translated, it gives CAIKTLAGGPSEQYF.